This TCR beta chain was found in a study of cytomegalovirus exposure and HLA in healthy donors. The germline CDR1 and CDR2 sequences are SGHDN and FVKESK. The CDR3 extends over 14 amino acids. The ends were cut back, 4 bases at V and 4 bases at J, with 12 bases in the middle. This clone has a handful of counts. Its antigen remains unknown. General study results and limits: According to an earlier analysis, most TCR beta V segments yielded productive rearrangements about 87% or about 30% of the time. The study designated around 150 TCR beta chains cytomegalovirus-associated.

PCR used 60 Vbeta primers and 13 Jbeta primers. Repertoires were generated with immunoSEQ multiplex PCR, while TCRdb's copy carries only in-frame clones and drops some. The sample consists of around 130,000 clones, around 85% of them appearing once. The chain recombines TRBV14 with TRBJ2-3, with D maybe TRBD2 (6 bases). The receptor's source is a woman in her 30s in good health and CMV-seropositive. The sequenced material came from PBMCs. The CDR3 is CASSLLGSADTQYF. CDR3 bases: TGTGCCAGCAGCCTCCTCGGGAGTGCAGATACGCAGTATTTT.